This T cell receptor beta chain was observed in a study of shared clonotypes between healthy human individuals. A word on this clone: Its specificity is not known.

The run depth of the assay was deep. Assay used: immunoSEQ multiplex PCR; TCRdb lists only in-frame clones, some missing. The data hold roughly 650,000 clones, with approximately 97% observed a single time. CD45RA+ naive and CD45RA-negative memory subsets were separated from CD4+ cells. Overall study findings and caveats: The four-donor shared clonotypes exceeded non-shared clonotypes in generation probability, with non-shared ones scoring lower. Among the subsets, naive ones generally showed larger estimated richness than memory ones.

Germline assignment: CDR1 KGHSH and CDR2 LQKENI. The CDR3 loop spans 14 amino acids. With 5 bases removed from V and 0 bases from J, the gap between germline ends came to 10 bases. This TCR derives from a woman between 25 and 40 years old in good health. Material: naive CD4+ T cells sorted from blood. Described subset: CD45RA+ positively selected. The genes are TRBV18 and TRBJ1-1; D possibly corresponds to TRBD1 (6 bases). The CDR3 sequence: CASSDGQLNTEAFF. The CDR3 nucleotides read TGTGCCAGCTCAGACGGACAGTTGAACACTGAAGCTTTCTTT.